What follows describes a single TCR beta chain. Its antigen remains unidentified. Germline V gene lookup returns CDR1 SGHRS and CDR2 YFSETQ. The CDR3 length is 15 residues. Trimming left V 0 bases short and J 0 bases short, with 9 bases between. The data originate from a study of beta chain features in type 1 diabetes. The study reverse transcribed the entire isolated RNA, so it sequenced expressed TCRB transcripts. Profiled with immunoSEQ multiplex PCR; TCRdb holds only in-frame clones, not every one. The data hold some 640,000 clones, with 11% to 15% observed a single time. Study-wide points: TCRB CDR3s were moderately but significantly shorter in Type 1 diabetes patients in all four CD4+ subsets.

Sequenced: naive CD4+ T cells from blood. This chain connects TRBV5-1 to TRBJ1-2; D uncertain. This receptor was taken from a man between 18 and 35 years old with type 1 diabetes. The CDR3 sequence is CASSLDRRTNYGYTF. Written as DNA, the CDR3 is TGCGCCAGCAGCTTGGATAGGAGGACTAACTATGGCTACACCTTC.